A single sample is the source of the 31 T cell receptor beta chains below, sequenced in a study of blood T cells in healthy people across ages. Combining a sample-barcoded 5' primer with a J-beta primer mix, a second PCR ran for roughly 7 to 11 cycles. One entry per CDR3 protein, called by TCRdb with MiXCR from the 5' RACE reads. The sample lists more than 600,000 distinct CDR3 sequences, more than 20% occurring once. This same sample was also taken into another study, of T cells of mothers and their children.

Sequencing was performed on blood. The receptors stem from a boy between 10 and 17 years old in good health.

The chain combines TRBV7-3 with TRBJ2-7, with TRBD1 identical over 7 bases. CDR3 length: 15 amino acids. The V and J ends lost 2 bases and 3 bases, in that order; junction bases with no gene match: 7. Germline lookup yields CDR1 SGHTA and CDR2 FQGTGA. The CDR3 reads CASSLSSGGGYEQYF. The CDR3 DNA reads TGTGCCAGCAGCTTATCATCAGGGGGTGGCTACGAGCAGTACTTC.

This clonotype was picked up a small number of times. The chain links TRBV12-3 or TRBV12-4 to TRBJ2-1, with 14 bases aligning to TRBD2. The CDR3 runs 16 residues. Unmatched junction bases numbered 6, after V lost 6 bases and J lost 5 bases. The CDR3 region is CASSGTSGRLDNEQFF. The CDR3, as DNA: TGTGCCAGCAGCGGGACTAGCGGGAGATTAGACAATGAGCAGTTCTTC.

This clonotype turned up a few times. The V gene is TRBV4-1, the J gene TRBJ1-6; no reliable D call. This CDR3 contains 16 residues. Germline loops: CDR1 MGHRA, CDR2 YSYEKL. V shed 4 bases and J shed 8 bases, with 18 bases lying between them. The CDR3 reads CASSPDGLAGDSPLHF. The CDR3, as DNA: TGCGCCAGCAGCCCTGACGGACTGGCGGGAGATTCACCCCTCCACTTT.

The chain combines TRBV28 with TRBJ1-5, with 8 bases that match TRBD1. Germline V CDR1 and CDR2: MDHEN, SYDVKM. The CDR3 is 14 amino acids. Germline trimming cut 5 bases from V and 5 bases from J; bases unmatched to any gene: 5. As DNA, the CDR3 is TGTGCCAGCAGTGACAGGGGTAGGTATCAGCCCCAGCATTTT. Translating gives CASSDRGRYQPQHF.

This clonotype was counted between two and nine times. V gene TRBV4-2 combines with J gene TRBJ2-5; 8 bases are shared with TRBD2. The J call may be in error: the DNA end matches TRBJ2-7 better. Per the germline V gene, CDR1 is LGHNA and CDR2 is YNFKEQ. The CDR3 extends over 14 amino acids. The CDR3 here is CASSQVRGRSEQYF. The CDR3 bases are TGTGCCAGCAGCCAAGTCCGCGGGAGGAGCGAGCAGTACTTC.

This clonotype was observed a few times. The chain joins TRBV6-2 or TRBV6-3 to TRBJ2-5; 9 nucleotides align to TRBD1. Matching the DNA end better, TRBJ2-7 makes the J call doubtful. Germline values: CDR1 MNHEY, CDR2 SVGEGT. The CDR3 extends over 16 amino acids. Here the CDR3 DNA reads TGTGCCAGCACCTTCCGCCGGGACAGGGTGAACTACGAGCAGTACTTC. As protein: CASTFRRDRVNYEQYF.

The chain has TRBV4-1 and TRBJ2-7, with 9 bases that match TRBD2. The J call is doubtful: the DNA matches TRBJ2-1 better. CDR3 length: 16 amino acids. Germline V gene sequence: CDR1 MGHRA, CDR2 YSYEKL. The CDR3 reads CASSQVLAGGANEQFF. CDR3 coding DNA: TGCGCCAGCAGCCAAGTTTTGGCGGGAGGGGCGAATGAGCAGTTCTTC.

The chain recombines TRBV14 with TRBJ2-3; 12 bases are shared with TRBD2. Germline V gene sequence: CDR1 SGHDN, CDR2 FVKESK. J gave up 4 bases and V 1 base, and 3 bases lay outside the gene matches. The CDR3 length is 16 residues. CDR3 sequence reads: CASSQGLAGDPDTQYF. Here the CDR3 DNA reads TGTGCCAGCAGCCAAGGACTAGCGGGGGACCCAGATACGCAGTATTTT.

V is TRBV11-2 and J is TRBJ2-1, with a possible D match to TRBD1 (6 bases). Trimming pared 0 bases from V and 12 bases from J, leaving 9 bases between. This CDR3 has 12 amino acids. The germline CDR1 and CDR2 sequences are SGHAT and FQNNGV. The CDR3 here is CASSLEQGGQFF. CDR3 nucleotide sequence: TGTGCCAGCAGCTTAGAACAGGGCGGGCAGTTCTTC.

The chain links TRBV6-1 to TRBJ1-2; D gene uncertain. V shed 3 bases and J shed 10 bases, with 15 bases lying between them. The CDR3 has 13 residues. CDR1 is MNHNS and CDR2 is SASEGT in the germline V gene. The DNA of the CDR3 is TGTGCCAGCAGTGATAGCCCGCTTTTAATCTACACCTTC. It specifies CASSDSPLLIYTF.

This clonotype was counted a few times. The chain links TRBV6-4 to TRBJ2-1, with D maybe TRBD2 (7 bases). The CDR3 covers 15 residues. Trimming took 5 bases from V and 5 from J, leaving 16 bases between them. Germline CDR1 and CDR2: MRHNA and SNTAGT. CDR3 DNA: TGTGCCAGCAGTTTTACGAGGGGGGGTAACAATGAGCAGTTCTTC. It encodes CASSFTRGGNNEQFF.

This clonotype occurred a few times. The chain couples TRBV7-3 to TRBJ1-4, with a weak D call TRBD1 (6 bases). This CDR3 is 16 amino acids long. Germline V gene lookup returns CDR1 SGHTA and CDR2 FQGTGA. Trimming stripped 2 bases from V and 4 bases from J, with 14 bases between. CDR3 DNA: TGTGCCAGCAGCTTAGGCTCAGGGGCCGATAATGAAAAACTGTTTTTT. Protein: CASSLGSGADNEKLFF.

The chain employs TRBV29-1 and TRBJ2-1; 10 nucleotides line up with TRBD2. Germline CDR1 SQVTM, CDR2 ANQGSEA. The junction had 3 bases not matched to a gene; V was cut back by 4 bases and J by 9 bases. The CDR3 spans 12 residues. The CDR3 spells CSVVLAGGEQFF. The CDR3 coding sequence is TGCAGCGTTGTCTTAGCGGGAGGTGAGCAGTTCTTC.

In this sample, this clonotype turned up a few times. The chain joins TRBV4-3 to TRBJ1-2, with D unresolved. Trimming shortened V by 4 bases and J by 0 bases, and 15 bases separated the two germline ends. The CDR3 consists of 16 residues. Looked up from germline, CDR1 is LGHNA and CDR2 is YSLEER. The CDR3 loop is CASSPRGSPPNYGYTF. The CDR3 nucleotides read TGCGCCAGCAGCCCGCGCGGCTCGCCTCCTAACTATGGCTACACCTTC.

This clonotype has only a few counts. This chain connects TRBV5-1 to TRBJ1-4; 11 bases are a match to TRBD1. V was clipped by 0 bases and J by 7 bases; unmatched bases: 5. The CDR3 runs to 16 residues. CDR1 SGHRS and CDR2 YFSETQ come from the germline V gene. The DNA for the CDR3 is TGCGCCAGCAGCTTGGGCCGGACAGGGGGCCTTGAAAAACTGTTTTTT. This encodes CASSLGRTGGLEKLFF.

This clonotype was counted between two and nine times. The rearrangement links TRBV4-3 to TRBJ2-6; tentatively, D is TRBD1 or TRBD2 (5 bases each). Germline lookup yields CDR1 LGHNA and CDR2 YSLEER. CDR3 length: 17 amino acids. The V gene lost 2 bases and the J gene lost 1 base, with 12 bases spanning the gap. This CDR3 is CASSQLAQGSGANVLTF. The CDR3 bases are TGCGCCAGCAGCCAATTAGCGCAGGGATCTGGGGCCAACGTCCTGACTTTC.

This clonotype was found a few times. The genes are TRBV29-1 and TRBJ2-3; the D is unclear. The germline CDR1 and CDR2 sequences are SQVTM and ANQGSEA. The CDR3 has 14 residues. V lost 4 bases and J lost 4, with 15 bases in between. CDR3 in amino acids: CSVVPPLVADTQYF. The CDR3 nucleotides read TGCAGCGTTGTCCCCCCTTTAGTCGCAGATACGCAGTATTTT.

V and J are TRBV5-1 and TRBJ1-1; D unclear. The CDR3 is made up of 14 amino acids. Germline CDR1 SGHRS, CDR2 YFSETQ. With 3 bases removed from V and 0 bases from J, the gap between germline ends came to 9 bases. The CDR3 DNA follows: TGCGCCAGCAGCTCCTATGAGGTGAACACTGAAGCTTTCTTT. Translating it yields CASSSYEVNTEAFF. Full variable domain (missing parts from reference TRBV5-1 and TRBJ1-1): KAGVTQTPRYLIKTRGQQVTLSCSPISGHRSVSWYQQTPGQGLQFLFEYFSETQRNKGNFPGRFSGRQFSNSRSEMNVSTLELGDSALYLCASSSYEVNTEAFFGQGTRLTVV.

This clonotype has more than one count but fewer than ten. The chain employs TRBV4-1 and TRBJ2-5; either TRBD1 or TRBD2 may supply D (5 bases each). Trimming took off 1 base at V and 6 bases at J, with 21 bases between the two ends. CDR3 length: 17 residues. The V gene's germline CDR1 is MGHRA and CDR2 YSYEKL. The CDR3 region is CASSQVIPARDGKTQYF. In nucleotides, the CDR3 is TGCGCCAGCAGCCAAGTCATCCCGGCCAGGGACGGGAAGACCCAGTACTTC.

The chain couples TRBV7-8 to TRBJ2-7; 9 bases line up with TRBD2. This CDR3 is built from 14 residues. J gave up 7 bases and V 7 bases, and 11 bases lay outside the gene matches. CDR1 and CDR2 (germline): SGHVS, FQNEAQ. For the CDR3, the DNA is TGTGCCAGCACCCATGTTAGCGGGGGCCTGGAGCAGTACTTC. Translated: CASTHVSGGLEQYF.

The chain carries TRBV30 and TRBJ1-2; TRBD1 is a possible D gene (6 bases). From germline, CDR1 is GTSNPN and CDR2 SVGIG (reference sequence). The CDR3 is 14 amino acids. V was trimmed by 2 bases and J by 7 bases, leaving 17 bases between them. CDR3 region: CAWSTNRVGSGYTF. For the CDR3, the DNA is TGTGCCTGGAGTACCAACAGGGTCGGCAGTGGCTACACCTTC. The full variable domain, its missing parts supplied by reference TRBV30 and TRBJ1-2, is SQTIHQWPATLVQPVGSPLSLECTVEGTSNPNLYWYRQAAGRGLQLLFYSVGIGQISSEVPQNLSASRPQDRQFILSSKKLLLSDSGFYLCAWSTNRVGSGYTFGSGTRLTVV.

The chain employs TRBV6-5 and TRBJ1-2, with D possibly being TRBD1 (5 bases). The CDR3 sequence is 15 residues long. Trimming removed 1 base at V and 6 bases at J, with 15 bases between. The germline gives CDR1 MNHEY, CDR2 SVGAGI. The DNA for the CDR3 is TGTGCCAGCAGTTACTTGGGGGGATCGAGTAATGGCTACACCTTC. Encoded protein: CASSYLGGSSNGYTF.

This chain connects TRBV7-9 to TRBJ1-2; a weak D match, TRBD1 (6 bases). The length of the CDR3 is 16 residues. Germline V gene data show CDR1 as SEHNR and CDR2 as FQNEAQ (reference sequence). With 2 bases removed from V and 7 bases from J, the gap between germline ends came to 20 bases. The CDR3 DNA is TGTGCCAGCAGCTTATTGTCTCAGGGGCCTGATTCTGGCTACACCTTC. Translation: CASSLLSQGPDSGYTF. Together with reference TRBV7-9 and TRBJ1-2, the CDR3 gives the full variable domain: DTGVSQNPRHKITKRGQNVTFRCDPISEHNRLYWYRQTLGQGPEFLTYFQNEAQLEKSRLLSDRFSAERPKGSFSTLEIQRTEQGDSAMYLCASSLLSQGPDSGYTFGSGTRLTVV.

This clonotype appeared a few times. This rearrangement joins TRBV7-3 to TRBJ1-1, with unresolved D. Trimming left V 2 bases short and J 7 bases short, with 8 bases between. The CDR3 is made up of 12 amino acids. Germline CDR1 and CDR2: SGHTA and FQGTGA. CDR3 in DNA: TGTGCCAGCAGCTTACGACGGGTTGAAGCTTTCTTT. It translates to CASSLRRVEAFF.

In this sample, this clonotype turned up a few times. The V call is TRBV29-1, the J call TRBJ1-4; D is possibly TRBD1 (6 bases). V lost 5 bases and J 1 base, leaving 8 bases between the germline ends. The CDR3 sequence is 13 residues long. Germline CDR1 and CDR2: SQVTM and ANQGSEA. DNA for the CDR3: TGCAGCGTTACAGGGAGAACTAATGAAAAACTGTTTTTT. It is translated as CSVTGRTNEKLFF.

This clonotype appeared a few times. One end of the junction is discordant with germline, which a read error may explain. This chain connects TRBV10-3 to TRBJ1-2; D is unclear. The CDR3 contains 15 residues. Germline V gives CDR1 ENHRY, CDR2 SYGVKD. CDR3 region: CAISEIGSENYGYTF. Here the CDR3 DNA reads TGCGCCATCAGTGAGATAGGGTCAGAGAACTATGGCTACACCTTC.

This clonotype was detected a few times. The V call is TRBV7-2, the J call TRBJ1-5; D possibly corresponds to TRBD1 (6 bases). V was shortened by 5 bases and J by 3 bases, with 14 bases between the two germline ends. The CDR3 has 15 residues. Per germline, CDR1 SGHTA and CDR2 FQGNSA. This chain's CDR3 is CASSPTQGYNQPQHF. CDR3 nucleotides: TGTGCCAGCAGCCCGACACAGGGCTACAATCAGCCCCAGCATTTT.

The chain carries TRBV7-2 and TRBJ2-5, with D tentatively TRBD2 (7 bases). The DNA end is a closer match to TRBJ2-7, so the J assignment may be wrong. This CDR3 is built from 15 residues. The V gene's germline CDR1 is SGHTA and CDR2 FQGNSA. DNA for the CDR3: TGTGCCAGCAGCTTAGCGTTGGGGGGGCGGAACGAGCAGTACTTC. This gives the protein CASSLALGGRNEQYF.

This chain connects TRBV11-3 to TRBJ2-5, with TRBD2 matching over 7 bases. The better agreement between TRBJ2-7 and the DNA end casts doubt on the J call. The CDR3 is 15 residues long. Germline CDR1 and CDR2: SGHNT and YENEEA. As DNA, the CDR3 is TGTGCCAGCAGCTACTCCTCCAGCGGGGCAGGCGAGCAGTACTTC. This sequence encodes CASSYSSSGAGEQYF.

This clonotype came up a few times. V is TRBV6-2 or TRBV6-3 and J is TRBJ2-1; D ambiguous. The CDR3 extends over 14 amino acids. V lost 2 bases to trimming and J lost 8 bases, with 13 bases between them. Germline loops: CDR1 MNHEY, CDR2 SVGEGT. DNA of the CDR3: TGTGCCAGCAGTTACGATGTCGTCTTCTATGAGCAGTTCTTC. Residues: CASSYDVVFYEQFF.

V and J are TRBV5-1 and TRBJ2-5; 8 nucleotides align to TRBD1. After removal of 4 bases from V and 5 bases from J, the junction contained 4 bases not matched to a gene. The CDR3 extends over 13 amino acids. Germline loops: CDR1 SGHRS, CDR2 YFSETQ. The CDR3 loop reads CASSGGQAETQYF. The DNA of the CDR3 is TGCGCCAGCAGCGGGGGACAGGCGGAGACCCAGTACTTC.